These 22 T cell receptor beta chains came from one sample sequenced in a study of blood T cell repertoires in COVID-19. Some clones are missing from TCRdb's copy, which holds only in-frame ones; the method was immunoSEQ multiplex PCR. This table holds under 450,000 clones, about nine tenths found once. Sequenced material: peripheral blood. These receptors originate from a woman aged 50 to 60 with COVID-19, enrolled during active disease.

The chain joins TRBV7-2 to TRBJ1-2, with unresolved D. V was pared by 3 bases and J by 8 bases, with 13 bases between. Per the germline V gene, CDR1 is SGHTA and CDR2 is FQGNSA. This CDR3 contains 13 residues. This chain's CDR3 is CASSFSPSSGYTF. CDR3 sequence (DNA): TGTGCCAGCAGCTTCTCTCCTTCTAGCGGCTACACCTTC.

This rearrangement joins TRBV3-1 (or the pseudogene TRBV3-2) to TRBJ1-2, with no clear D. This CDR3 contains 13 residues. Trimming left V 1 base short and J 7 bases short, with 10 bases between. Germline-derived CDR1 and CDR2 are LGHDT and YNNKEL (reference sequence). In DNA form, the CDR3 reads TGTGCCAGCAGCCAAGGCCCAGGTCTTGGCTACACCTTC. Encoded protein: CASSQGPGLGYTF.

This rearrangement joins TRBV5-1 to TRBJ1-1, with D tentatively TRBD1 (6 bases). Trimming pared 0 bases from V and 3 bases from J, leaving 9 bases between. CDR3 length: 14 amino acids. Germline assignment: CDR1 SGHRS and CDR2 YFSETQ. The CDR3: CASSLGDIYTEAFF. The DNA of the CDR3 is TGCGCCAGCAGCTTGGGGGACATCTACACTGAAGCTTTCTTT.

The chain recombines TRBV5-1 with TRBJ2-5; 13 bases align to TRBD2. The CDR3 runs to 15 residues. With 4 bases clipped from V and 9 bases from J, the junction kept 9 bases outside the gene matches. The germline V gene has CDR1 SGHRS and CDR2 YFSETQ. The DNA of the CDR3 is TGCGCCAGCAGCACAACTAGCGGGGGGGCCCCGGCCCAGTACTTC. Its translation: CASSTTSGGAPAQYF.

CDR3 DNA: TGTGCCAGCAGTTCGGACGAGGACTCCGATGAGCAGTTCTTC. Its protein product is CASSSDEDSDEQFF. This chain joins TRBV2 and TRBJ2-1; maybe TRBD2 (5 bases). The ends were cut back, 5 bases at V and 8 bases at J, with 16 bases in the middle. The CDR3 is 14 residues long. The V gene's germline CDR1 is SNHLY and CDR2 FYNNEI. Complete variable domain (other parts from reference TRBV2 and TRBJ2-1): EPEVTQTPSHQVTQMGQEVILRCVPISNHLYFYWYRQILGQKVEFLVSFYNNEISEKSEIFDDQFSVERPDGSNFTLKIRSTKLEDSAMYFCASSSDEDSDEQFFGPGTRLTVL.

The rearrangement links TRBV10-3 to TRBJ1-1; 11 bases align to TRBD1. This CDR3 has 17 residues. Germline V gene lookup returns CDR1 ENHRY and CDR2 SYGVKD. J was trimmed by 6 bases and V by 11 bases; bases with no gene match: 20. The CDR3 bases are TGTGCCTCGAAAAAGGGTGGACAGGGGGCGCGAATGGCTGAAGCTTTCTTT. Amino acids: CASKKGGQGARMAEAFF.

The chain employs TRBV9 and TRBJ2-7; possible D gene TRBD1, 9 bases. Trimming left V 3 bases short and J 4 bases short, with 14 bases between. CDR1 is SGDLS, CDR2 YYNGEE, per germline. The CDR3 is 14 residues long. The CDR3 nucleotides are TGTGCCAGCAGCGCGGGGGGGACAGGGTACGAGCAGTACTTC. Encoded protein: CASSAGGTGYEQYF. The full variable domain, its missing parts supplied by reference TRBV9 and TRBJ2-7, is DSGVTQTPKHLITATGQRVTLRCSPRSGDLSVYWYQQSLDQGLQFLIQYYNGEERAKGNILERFSAQQFPDLHSELNLSSLELGDSALYFCASSAGGTGYEQYFGPGTRLTVT.

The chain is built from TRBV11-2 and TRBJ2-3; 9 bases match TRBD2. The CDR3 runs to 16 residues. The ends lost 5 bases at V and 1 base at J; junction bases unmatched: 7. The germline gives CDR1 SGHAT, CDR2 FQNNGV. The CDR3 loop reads CASSGNSGGGTDTQYF. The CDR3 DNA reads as TGTGCCAGCAGCGGGAATAGCGGGGGAGGCACAGATACGCAGTATTTT.

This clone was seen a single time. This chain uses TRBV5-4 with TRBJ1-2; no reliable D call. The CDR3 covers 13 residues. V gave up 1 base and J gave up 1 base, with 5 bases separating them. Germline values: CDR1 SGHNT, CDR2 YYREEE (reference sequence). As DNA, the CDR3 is TGTGCCAGCAGCTTGAACAATAACTATGGCTACACCTTC. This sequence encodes CASSLNNNYGYTF.

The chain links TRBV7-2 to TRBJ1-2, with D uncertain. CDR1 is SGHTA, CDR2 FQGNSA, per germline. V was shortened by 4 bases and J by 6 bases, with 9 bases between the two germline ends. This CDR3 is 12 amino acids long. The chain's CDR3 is CASSSGINGYTF. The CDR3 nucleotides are TGTGCCAGCAGCTCGGGAATCAATGGCTACACCTTC.

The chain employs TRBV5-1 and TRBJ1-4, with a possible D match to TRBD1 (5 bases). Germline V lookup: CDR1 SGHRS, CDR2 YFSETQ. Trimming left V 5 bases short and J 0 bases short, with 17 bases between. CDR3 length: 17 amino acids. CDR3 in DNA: TGCGCCAGCAGTCAAGGGGCCAGCGACACAACTAATGAAAAACTGTTTTTT. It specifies CASSQGASDTTNEKLFF.

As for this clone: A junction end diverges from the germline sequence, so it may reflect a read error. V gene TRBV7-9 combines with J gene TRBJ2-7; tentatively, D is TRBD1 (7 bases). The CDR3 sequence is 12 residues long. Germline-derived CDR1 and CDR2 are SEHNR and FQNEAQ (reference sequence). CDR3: CASSQAGGPGDF. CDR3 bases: TGTGCCAGCAGCCAGGCAGGGGGGCCTGGTGACTTC.

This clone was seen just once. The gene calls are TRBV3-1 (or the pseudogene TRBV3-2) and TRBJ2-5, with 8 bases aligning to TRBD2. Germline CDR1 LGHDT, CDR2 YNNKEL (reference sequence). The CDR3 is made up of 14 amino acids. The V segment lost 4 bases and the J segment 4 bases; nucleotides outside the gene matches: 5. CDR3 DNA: TGTGCCAGCAGCCTAGCGGGGCGAGGAGAGACCCAGTACTTC. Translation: CASSLAGRGETQYF.

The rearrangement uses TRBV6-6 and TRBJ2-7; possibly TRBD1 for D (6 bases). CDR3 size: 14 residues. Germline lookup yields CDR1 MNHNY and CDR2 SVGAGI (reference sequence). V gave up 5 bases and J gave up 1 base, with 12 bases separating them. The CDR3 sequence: CASSGDTPSYEQYF. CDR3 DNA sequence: TGTGCCAGCAGTGGGGACACTCCGTCCTACGAGCAGTACTTC.

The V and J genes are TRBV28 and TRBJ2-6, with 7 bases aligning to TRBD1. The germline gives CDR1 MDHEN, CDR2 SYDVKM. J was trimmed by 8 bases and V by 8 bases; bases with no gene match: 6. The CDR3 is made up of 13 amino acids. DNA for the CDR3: TGTGCCAGCGGGACAGACTTCCCCAACGTCCTGACTTTC. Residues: CASGTDFPNVLTF.

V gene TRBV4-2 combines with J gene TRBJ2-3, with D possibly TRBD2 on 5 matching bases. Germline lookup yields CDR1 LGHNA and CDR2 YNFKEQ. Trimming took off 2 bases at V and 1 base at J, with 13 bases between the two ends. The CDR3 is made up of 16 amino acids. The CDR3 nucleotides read TGTGCCAGCAGCCAAATGGGGAGTTCGGGCACAGATACGCAGTATTTT. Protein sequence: CASSQMGSSGTDTQYF.

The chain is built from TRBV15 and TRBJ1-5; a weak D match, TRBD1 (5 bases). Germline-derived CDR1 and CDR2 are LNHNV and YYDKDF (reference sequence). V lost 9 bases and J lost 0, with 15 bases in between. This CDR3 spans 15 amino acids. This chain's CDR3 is CATAEGVDSNQPQHF. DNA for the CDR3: TGTGCCACTGCCGAAGGGGTTGATAGCAATCAGCCCCAGCATTTT. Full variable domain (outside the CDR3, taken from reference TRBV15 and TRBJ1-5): DAMVIQNPRYQVTQFGKPVTLSCSQTLNHNVMYWYQQKSSQAPKLLFHYYDKDFNNEADTPDNFQSRRPNTSFCFLDIRSPGLGDTAMYLCATAEGVDSNQPQHFGDGTRLSIL.

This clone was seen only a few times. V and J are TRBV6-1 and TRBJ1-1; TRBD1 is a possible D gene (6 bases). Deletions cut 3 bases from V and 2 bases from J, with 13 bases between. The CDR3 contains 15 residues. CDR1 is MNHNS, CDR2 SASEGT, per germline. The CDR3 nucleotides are TGTGCCAGCAGTGATTTTGGACAGCTAAACACTGAAGCTTTCTTT. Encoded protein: CASSDFGQLNTEAFF.

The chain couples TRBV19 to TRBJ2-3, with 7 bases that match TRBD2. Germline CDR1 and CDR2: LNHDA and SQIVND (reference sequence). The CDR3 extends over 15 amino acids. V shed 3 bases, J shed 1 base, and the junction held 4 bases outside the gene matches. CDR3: CASSMQGGGTDTQYF. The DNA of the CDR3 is TGTGCCAGTAGTATGCAGGGAGGGGGCACAGATACGCAGTATTTT.

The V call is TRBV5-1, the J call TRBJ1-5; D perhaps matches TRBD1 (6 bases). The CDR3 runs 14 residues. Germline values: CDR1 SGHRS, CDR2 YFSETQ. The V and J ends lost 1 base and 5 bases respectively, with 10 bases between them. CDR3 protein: CASSLLPGDQPQHF. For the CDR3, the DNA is TGCGCCAGCAGCTTGCTCCCAGGGGATCAGCCCCAGCATTTT.

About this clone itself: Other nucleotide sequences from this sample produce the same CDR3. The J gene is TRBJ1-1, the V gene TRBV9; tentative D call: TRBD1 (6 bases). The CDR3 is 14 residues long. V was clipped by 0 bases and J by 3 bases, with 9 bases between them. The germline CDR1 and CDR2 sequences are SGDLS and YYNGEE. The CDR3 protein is CASSVGGGDTEAFF. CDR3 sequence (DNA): TGTGCCAGCAGCGTAGGAGGGGGAGACACTGAAGCTTTCTTT.

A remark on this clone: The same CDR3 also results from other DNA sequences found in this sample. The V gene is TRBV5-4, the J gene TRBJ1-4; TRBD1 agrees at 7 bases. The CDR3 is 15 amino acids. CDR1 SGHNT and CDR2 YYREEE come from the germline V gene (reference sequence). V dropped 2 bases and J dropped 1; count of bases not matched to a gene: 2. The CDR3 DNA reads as TGTGCCAGCAGCTTAGGGGGCGGAACTAATGAAAAACTGTTTTTT. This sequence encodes CASSLGGGTNEKLFF.